This is a list of T cell receptor beta chains from one sample in a study of cytomegalovirus exposure and HLA in healthy donors. Measured with immunoSEQ multiplex PCR; TCRdb has only the in-frame clones, and not every one. Of about 60,000 clones listed, about 77% are singletons. The sample taken for sequencing was PBMCs. These TCRs come from a female donor in good health and CMV-seronegative. Both conserved end residues are part of each CDR3. A D gene is named only where the DNA matches it firmly. Only part of the rows carry a size: once, few, many, or a class if the clone is expanded.

>NA|once|TRBJ2-7|TRBV28
CASSLPSNKYEQYF
TGTGCCAGCAGTTTGCCCTCAAACAAGTATGAGCAGTACTTC
>NA|NA|TRBJ2-2|TRBV27
CASSFGPPTGELFF
TGTGCCAGCAGTTTTGGCCCTCCCACCGGGGAGCTGTTTTTT
>NA|medium-sized|TRBJ1-5|TRBV19
CASSIAGASNQPQHF
TGTGCCAGTAGTATAGCTGGGGCTAGCAATCAGCCCCAGCATTTT
>TRBD2|NA|TRBJ2-7|TRBV28
CASSLSPGRAGNEQYF
TGTGCCAGCAGTTTATCCCCCGGGAGGGCGGGGAACGAGCAGTACTTC
>NA|NA|TRBJ2-7|TRBV15
CATSRAFQTYEQYF
TGTGCCACCAGCAGGGCCTTCCAAACCTACGAGCAGTACTTC
>NA|NA|TRBJ2-3|TRBV12-5
CASGSTRGTDTQYF
TGTGCTAGTGGTTCCACGAGGGGCACAGATACGCAGTATTTT
>NA|few|TRBJ1-5|TRBV30
CAWGDQGGQPQHF
TGTGCCTGGGGGGATCAGGGTGGACAGCCCCAGCATTTT
>TRBD1|few|TRBJ2-7|TRBV2
CASSGQGDQDEQYF
TGTGCCAGCAGTGGGCAGGGGGACCAAGACGAGCAGTACTTC
>TRBD1|NA|TRBJ2-3|TRBV5-1
CASSFRQGAFPDTQYF
TGCGCCAGCAGCTTCAGACAGGGGGCTTTTCCAGATACGCAGTATTTT
>NA|NA|TRBJ1-5|TRBV7-2
CASSFGGVSNQPQHF
TGTGCCAGCAGCTTCGGGGGGGTCAGCAATCAGCCCCAGCATTTT
>TRBD2|NA|TRBJ2-7|TRBV19
CASSISGTSGSIDPYEQYF
TGTGCCAGTAGTATATCCGGGACTAGCGGGAGTATAGACCCCTACGAGCAGTACTTC
>TRBD1|NA|TRBJ1-2|TRBV27
CASSLQSPGQGYGYTF
TGTGCCAGCAGTTTACAGTCCCCGGGACAGGGTTATGGCTACACCTTC
>NA|NA|TRBJ1-5|TRBV6-5
CASSYRLDQPQHF
TGTGCCAGCAGTTACAGACTTGATCAGCCCCAGCATTTT
>TRBD1|NA|TRBJ1-3|TRBV27
CASSYQPPNSDRERNTIYF
TGTGCCAGCAGTTACCAACCCCCTAATTCGGACAGGGAAAGAAACACCATATATTTT
>NA|NA|TRBJ1-2|TRBV5-4
CASSLEQVGGYTF
TGTGCCAGCAGCTTGGAACAGGTCGGTGGCTACACCTTC
>NA|NA|TRBJ2-7|TRBV19
CASSDRSYEQYF
TGTGCCAGTAGCGACAGGTCCTACGAGCAGTACTTC
>NA|few|TRBJ1-1|TRBV4-3
CASSQDREGNTEAFF
TGCGCCAGCAGCCAAGACAGGGAAGGGAACACTGAAGCTTTCTTT
>NA|NA|TRBJ1-4|TRBV7-2
CASSSRGGWNEKLFF
TGTGCCAGCAGCTCCCGGGGGGGATGGAATGAAAAACTGTTTTTT
>TRBD1|once|TRBJ1-2|TRBV7-8
CASSSRGGLYYGYTF
TGTGCCAGCAGCTCACGAGGGGGCCTCTACTATGGCTACACCTTC
>NA|NA|TRBJ2-5|TRBV5-1
CASSLWTPRGETQYF
TGCGCCAGCAGCCTCTGGACTCCTCGAGGAGAGACCCAGTACTTC
>TRBD1|NA|TRBJ2-1|TRBV7-9
CASSSTAGVTGGGNEQFF
TGTGCCAGCAGCTCGACCGCCGGTGTGACAGGGGGTGGCAATGAGCAGTTCTTC
>TRBD1|NA|TRBJ1-4|TRBV5-6
CASSLDGDRVNEKLFF
TGTGCCAGCAGCTTGGATGGGGACAGGGTGAATGAAAAACTGTTTTTT
>TRBD2|once|TRBJ2-5|TRBV30
CAWSVSSGSQETQYF
TGTGCCTGGAGTGTCTCTAGCGGGAGCCAAGAGACCCAGTACTTC
>TRBD2|NA|TRBJ2-7|TRBV30
CAWSVTSGSRSYEQYF
TGTGCCTGGAGTGTAACTAGCGGGAGCCGGTCCTACGAGCAGTACTTC
>NA|NA|TRBJ2-5|TRBV5-8
CASSGADSPQETQYF
TGTGCCAGCAGCGGGGCAGACAGTCCCCAAGAGACCCAGTACTTC
>TRBD2|NA|TRBJ2-5|TRBV4-2
CASSQVGLAGQETQYF
TGTGCCAGCAGCCAAGTCGGACTAGCGGGACAAGAGACCCAGTACTTC
>TRBD1|NA|TRBJ1-5|TRBV19
CASTTGGGGRSNQPQHF
TGTGCCAGTACCACAGGGGGGGGAGGGCGAAGCAATCAGCCCCAGCATTTT
>NA|few|TRBJ1-1|TRBV10-3
CAISDSQGDSTEAFF
TGTGCCATCAGTGATTCCCAAGGGGATAGCACTGAAGCTTTCTTT
>TRBD2|NA|TRBJ2-5|TRBV27
CASSLLAGGETQYF
TGTGCCAGCAGTTTACTAGCGGGGGGAGAGACCCAGTACTTC
>TRBD2|NA|TRBJ2-1|TRBV7-2
CASSLVAGEVNEQFF
TGTGCCAGCAGCTTAGTGGCGGGGGAAGTCAATGAGCAGTTCTTC
>NA|NA|TRBJ2-1|TRBV11-3
CASSLGLGSSYNEQFF
TGTGCCAGCAGCTTAGGGTTAGGGAGCTCCTACAATGAGCAGTTCTTC
>NA|NA|TRBJ2-7|TRBV19
CASSNGGRKREQYF
TGTGCCAGTAGTAACGGGGGGCGGAAGAGGGAGCAGTACTTC
>NA|NA|TRBJ2-7|TRBV4-3
CASSPRGLDEQYF
TGCGCCAGCAGCCCTCGGGGTCTGGACGAGCAGTACTTC